The 3 T cell receptor beta chains given below trace back to one sample, sequenced in a study of long-term antiretroviral therapy in people with HIV. Sequencing used immunoSEQ v3.0 at survey level. Measured with immunoSEQ multiplex PCR; TCRdb has only the in-frame clones, and not every one. The data hold more than 20,000 clones, with approximately 81% observed a single time. The source material was unsorted PBMCs, sampled 2.3 years after starting antiretroviral therapy. Every receptor here comes from a man aged 35 to 55 with HIV.

The CDR3 reads CASSMIGTGILSSGANVLTF. CDR3 coding DNA: TGCGCCAGCAGCATGATAGGGACAGGGATTTTAAGCTCTGGGGCCAACGTCCTGACTTTC. V gene TRBV5-1 combines with J gene TRBJ2-6, with TRBD1 matching 9 bases. The CDR3 runs 20 residues. V shed 4 bases and J 0 bases; nucleotides not matched to a gene: 14. The V gene's germline CDR1 is SGHRS and CDR2 YFSETQ.

The rearrangement uses TRBV10-2 and TRBJ2-3; the match to TRBD2 covers 11 bases. V trimming: 2 bases; J trimming: 0 bases; junction bases outside the gene matches: 7. There are 18 residues in the CDR3. The germline gives CDR1 WSHSY, CDR2 SAAADI. In DNA, the CDR3 is TGCGCCAGCAGTGAGATTCTAGCGGGAGGCCCCAGCACAGATACGCAGTATTTT. This sequence encodes CASSEILAGGPSTDTQYF.

In its sample, this clone was seen once. V and J are TRBV11-3 and TRBJ2-2; 10 nucleotides match TRBD1. The trim removed 5 bases at V and 1 base at J, leaving 4 bases unmatched. The CDR3 sequence is 16 residues long. Per the germline V gene, CDR1 is SGHNT and CDR2 is YENEEA. CDR3 protein: CASSPGQGENTGELFF. In DNA, the CDR3 is TGTGCCAGCAGCCCAGGACAGGGGGAGAACACCGGGGAGCTGTTTTTT.